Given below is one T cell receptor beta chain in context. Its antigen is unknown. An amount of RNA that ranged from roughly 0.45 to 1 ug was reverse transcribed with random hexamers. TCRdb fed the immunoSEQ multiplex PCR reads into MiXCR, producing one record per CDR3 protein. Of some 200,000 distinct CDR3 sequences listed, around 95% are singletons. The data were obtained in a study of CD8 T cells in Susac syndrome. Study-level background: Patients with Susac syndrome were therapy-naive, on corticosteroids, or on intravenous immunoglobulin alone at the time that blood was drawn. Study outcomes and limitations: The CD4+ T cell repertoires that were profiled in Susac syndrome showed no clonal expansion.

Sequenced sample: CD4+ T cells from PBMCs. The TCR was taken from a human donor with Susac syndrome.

The CDR3 DNA follows: TGCGCCAGCAGCAACGCGACAGGAATTCGATCTGGAAACACCATATATTTT. It is translated as CASSNATGIRSGNTIYF. The chain links TRBV5-1 to TRBJ1-3; a weak D match, TRBD1 (6 bases). This CDR3 is 17 amino acids long. Germline V gene data show CDR1 as SGHRS and CDR2 as YFSETQ. V shed 4 bases and J shed 1 base, with 18 bases lying between them.